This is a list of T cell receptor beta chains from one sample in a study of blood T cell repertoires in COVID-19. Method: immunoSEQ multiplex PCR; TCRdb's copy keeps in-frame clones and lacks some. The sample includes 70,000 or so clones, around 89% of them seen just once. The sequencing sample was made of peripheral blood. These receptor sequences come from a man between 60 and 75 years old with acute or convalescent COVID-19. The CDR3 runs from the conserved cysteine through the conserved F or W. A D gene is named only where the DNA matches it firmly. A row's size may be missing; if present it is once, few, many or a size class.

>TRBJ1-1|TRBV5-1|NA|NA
CASSLTPGTLMNTEAFF
TGCGCCAGCAGCTTGACCCCCGGGACACTCATGAACACTGAAGCTTTCTTT
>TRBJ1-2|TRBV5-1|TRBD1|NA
CASSLGQGADGYTF
TGCGCCAGCAGCTTGGGTCAGGGGGCCGATGGCTACACCTTC
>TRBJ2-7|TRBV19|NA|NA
CASTPGGRGREQYF
TGTGCCAGTACCCCAGGAGGTCGGGGTCGCGAGCAGTACTTC
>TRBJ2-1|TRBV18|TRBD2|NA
CASSRRGTSGMRSYNEQFF
TGTGCCAGCTCACGTCGAGGGACTAGCGGGATGCGCTCCTACAATGAGCAGTTCTTC
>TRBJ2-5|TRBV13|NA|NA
CASSQRRQRRYQETQYF
TGTGCCAGCAGTCAAAGGCGGCAGAGACGGTACCAAGAGACCCAGTACTTC
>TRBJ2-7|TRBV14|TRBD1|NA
CASSQATGRFYEQYF
TGTGCCAGCAGCCAGGCGACAGGGAGATTCTACGAGCAGTACTTC
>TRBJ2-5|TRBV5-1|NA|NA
CASSSGSEETQYF
TGCGCCAGCAGCTCAGGGTCCGAAGAGACCCAGTACTTC
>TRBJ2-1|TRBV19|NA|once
CASSTSDLSYNEQFF
TGTGCCAGTAGTACCTCGGACTTATCCTACAATGAGCAGTTCTTC
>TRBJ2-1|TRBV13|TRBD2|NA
CASMETGGAFHEQFF
TGTGCCAGCATGGAAACCGGGGGGGCCTTCCATGAGCAGTTCTTC
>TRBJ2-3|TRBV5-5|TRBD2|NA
CASSLARAGRTDTQYF
TGTGCCAGCAGCTTGGCGCGAGCGGGGCGCACAGATACGCAGTATTTT
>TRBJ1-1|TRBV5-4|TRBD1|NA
CASSPGTGGNTEAFF
TGTGCCAGCAGCCCGGGGACAGGGGGAAACACTGAAGCTTTCTTT
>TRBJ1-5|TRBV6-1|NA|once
CASSETRGEGIDNQPQHF
TGTGCCAGCAGTGAAACCCGGGGAGAAGGTATCGACAATCAGCCCCAGCATTTT
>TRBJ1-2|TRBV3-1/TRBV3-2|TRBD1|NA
CASSPNRGLSYGYTF
TGTGCCAGCAGCCCTAACAGGGGGCTGAGCTATGGCTACACCTTC
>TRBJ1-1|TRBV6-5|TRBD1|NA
CASCWDSQNTEAFF
TGTGCCAGCTGTTGGGACAGTCAGAACACTGAAGCTTTCTTT
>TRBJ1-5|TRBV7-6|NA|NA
CASSFLSQPQHF
TGTGCCAGCAGCTTTTTGAGTCAGCCCCAGCATTTT
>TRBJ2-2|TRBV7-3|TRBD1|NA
CASSGSGQGTGELFF
TGTGCCAGCAGCGGCTCAGGACAGGGCACCGGGGAGCTGTTTTTT
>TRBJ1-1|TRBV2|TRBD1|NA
CASSDRAGGYGEAFF
TGTGCCAGCAGTGACAGGGCAGGGGGGTATGGTGAAGCTTTCTTT
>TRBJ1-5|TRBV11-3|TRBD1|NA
CASSLNTPGTGVQPQHF
TGTGCCAGCAGCTTAAACACGCCCGGGACAGGGGTTCAGCCCCAGCATTTT
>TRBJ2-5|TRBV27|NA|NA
CASKQGRGQETQYF
TGTGCCAGCAAGCAGGGCAGGGGTCAAGAGACCCAGTACTTC
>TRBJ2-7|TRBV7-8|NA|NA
CASSLGRGGVYEQYF
TGTGCCAGCAGCTTGGGACGAGGGGGGGTCTACGAGCAGTACTTC
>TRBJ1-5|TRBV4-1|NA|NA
CASSQDPGSFNQPQHF
TGCGCCAGCAGCCAAGATCCGGGTTCCTTCAATCAGCCCCAGCATTTT
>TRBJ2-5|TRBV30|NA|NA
CAWSKALETQYF
TGTGCCTGGAGTAAAGCCCTGGAGACCCAGTACTTC
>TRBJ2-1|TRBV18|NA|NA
CASSLGGGEQFF
TGTGCCAGCTCACTAGGGGGGGGTGAGCAGTTCTTC
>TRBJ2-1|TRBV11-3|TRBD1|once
CASSKTGADEQFF
TGTGCCAGCAGTAAAACAGGGGCCGATGAGCAGTTCTTC
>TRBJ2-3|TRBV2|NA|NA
CASNRLVGTDTQYF
TGTGCCAGCAACCGACTAGTGGGCACAGATACGCAGTATTTT
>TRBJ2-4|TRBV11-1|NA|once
CASSSQQGTKNIQYF
TGTGCCAGCAGCTCACAACAGGGAACCAAAAACATTCAGTACTTC
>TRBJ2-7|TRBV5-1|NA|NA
CASSLDAGSKLDEQYF
TGCGCCAGCAGCTTGGATGCCGGGTCCAAGCTCGACGAGCAGTACTTC
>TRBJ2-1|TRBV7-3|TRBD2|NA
CASSPSGSSYNEQFF
TGTGCCAGCAGCCCCAGCGGGAGCTCCTACAATGAGCAGTTCTTC
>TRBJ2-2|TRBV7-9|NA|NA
CASSPAGELFF
TGTGCCAGCAGCCCCGCCGGGGAGCTGTTTTTT
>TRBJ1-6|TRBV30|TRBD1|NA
CAWSRTGAGSPLHF
TGTGCCTGGAGCCGAACAGGGGCTGGCTCACCCCTCCACTTT
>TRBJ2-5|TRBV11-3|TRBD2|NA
CASSFGGGHETQYF
TGTGCCAGCAGCTTCGGGGGGGGGCACGAGACCCAGTACTTC
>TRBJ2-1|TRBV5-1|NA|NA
CASSLAGGMREQFF
TGCGCCAGCAGCTTGGCCGGAGGTATGCGGGAGCAGTTCTTC
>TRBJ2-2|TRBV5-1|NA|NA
CASTRLENTGELFF
TGCGCCAGCACCAGACTAGAGAACACCGGGGAGCTGTTTTTT
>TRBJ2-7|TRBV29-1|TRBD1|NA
CSVEVGTAYEQYF
TGCAGCGTCGAAGTCGGGACAGCCTACGAGCAGTACTTC
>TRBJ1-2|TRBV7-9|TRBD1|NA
CASRLDRGDTYGYTF
TGTGCCAGCAGACTCGACAGGGGCGATACGTATGGCTACACCTTC
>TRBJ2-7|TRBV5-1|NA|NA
CASSLVPPAQVGYEQYF
TGCGCCAGCAGCTTAGTCCCTCCGGCACAGGTGGGGTACGAGCAGTACTTC
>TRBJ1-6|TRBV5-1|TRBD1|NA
CASKDREYSPLHF
TGCGCCAGTAAGGACAGGGAATATTCACCCCTCCACTTT
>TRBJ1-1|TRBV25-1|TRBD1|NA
CASSEGTGVNTEAFF
TGTGCCAGCAGTGAAGGGACAGGGGTGAACACTGAAGCTTTCTTT
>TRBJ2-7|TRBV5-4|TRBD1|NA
CASSLFRGQYEQYF
TGTGCCAGCAGCTTGTTTAGGGGGCAGTACGAGCAGTACTTC
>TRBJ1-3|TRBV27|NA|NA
CASSPDRVHTNTIYF
TGTGCCAGCAGCCCCGACCGGGTCCATACTAACACCATATATTTT
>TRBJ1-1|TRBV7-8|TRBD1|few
CASSPGWTGAKNTEAFF
TGTGCCAGCAGCCCTGGGTGGACAGGGGCCAAGAACACTGAAGCTTTCTTT
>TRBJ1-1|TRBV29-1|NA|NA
CSVKAPRGTEAFF
TGCAGCGTGAAGGCCCCCCGGGGGACTGAAGCTTTCTTT
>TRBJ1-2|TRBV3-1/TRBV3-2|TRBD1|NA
CASSQDRGRGGYTF
TGTGCCAGCAGCCAAGACAGGGGGCGCGGGGGCTACACCTTC
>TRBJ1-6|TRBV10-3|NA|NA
CAIQGGDHSPLHF
TGTGCCATCCAAGGGGGAGACCATTCACCCCTCCACTTT
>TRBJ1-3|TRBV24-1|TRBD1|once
CATSQTGGNTIYF
TGTGCCACAAGCCAGACAGGGGGAAACACCATATATTTT
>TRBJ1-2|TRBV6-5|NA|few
CASSRRTPNYGYTF
TGTGCCAGCAGCCGACGGACTCCTAACTATGGCTACACCTTC
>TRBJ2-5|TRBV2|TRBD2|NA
CACQPSGGALETQYF
TGTGCCTGCCAGCCGAGCGGGGGGGCCTTGGAGACCCAGTACTTC
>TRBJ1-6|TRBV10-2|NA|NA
CASSSIGTRADSPLHF
TGCGCCAGCAGTTCAATCGGGACACGAGCCGATTCACCCCTCCACTTT
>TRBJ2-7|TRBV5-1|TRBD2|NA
CASSLVLAGADEQYF
TGCGCCAGCAGCTTAGTCCTAGCGGGAGCAGACGAGCAGTACTTC
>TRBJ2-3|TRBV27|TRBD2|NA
CASNGGSRTDTQYF
TGTGCCAGCAATGGCGGGAGCCGCACAGATACGCAGTATTTT
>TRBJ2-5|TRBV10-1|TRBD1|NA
CASSESGTGETQYF
TGCGCCAGCAGTGAGTCTGGGACAGGCGAGACCCAGTACTTC
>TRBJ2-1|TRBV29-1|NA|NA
CSVEVRLRVDEQFF
TGCAGCGTTGAAGTTCGACTGCGAGTCGATGAGCAGTTCTTC
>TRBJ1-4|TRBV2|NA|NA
CASSEGPGESEKLFF
TGTGCCAGCAGTGAAGGTCCAGGGGAGAGTGAAAAACTGTTTTTT